This T cell receptor (beta chain) derives from a study of CD8 T cells in ankylosing spondylitis. Study-level results: Blood of patients with ankylosing spondylitis appeared to be characterized by a TCR beta motif of 8 or 9 highly homologous variants.

There are 14 residues in the CDR3. CDR1 MDHEN and CDR2 SYDVKM come from the germline V gene. Trimming at V came to 11 bases and at J to 4 bases, leaving 10 bases not matched to a gene. Preparation of TCR beta libraries was done by quantitative 5'-RACE with molecular barcodes. Each CDR3 protein is one row after TCRdb ran MiXCR on the 5' RACE reads. The data contain roughly 450,000 distinct CDR3 sequences, 25% to 30% of them seen just once; the ten biggest clones take up over 0.8%. About this clonotype itself: The antigen is not known.

The receptor comes from a male donor with ankylosing spondylitis. The sample comprised blood, either unsorted or a sorted T cell fraction (not recorded which). The chain couples TRBV28 to TRBJ2-1; 8 bases match TRBD2. Written as DNA, the CDR3 is TGTGCCCTCACTCGAGCGGGGGCTTACAATGAGCAGTTCTTC. It yields the protein CALTRAGAYNEQFF.